A selection of T cell receptor beta chains follows, all from one sample in a study of T cell repertoires in cytomegalovirus infection. TCRdb re-derived calls from the reads in MiXCR, one entry per CDR3 protein. The sample includes roughly 150,000 distinct CDR3 sequences, 23% of them seen just once. Sequencing used PBMCs. These receptors were taken from a human donor in good health (CMV status not recorded). Some clones in this sample may be carry-over from other donors' samples. Each CDR3 is given with its conserved first and last residue. D genes are given only for firm matches. Clone size is shown for a subset of rows, as once, few, many or a class of expanded clone.

>TRBV11-2|TRBD1|TRBJ1-2|.
CASSQPAGGGYTF
TGTGCCAGCAGCCAACCTGCAGGGGGAGGCTACACCTTC
>TRBV12-3/TRBV12-4|TRBD2|TRBJ2-2|few
CASSFHGLAGAYGELFF
TGTGCCAGCAGTTTTCATGGACTAGCGGGAGCCTACGGGGAGCTGTTTTTT
>TRBV18|TRBD2|TRBJ2-1|few
CASSPSDRGLAGADEQFF
TGTGCCAGCTCACCCTCGGACAGGGGACTAGCGGGAGCCGATGAGCAGTTCTTC
>TRBV25-1|TRBD2|TRBJ2-5|.
CASSENLGTSGKETQYF
TGTGCCAGCAGTGAGAACCTGGGGACTAGTGGGAAAGAGACCCAGTACTTC
>TRBV28|.|TRBJ2-7|.
CASSFDAFGEQYF
TGTGCCAGCAGTTTTGATGCTTTTGGCGAGCAGTACTTC
>TRBV2|TRBD2|TRBJ2-1|few
CASRDLAGGYNEQFF
TGTGCCAGCAGGGACTTAGCGGGGGGTTACAATGAGCAGTTCTTC
>TRBV7-8|TRBD2|TRBJ2-2|many
CASSLARTSTGELFF
TGTGCCAGCAGCTTAGCGCGGACTAGCACCGGGGAGCTGTTTTTT
>TRBV7-2|.|TRBJ1-1|many
CASSSWENTEAFF
TGTGCCAGCAGCTCTTGGGAGAACACTGAAGCTTTCTTT
>TRBV7-9|TRBD1|TRBJ1-1|.
CAGRQGGMNTEAFF
TGTGCCGGTAGACAGGGCGGGATGAACACTGAAGCTTTCTTT
>TRBV6-5|TRBD1|TRBJ2-7|.
CASSNPGQGDYEQYF
TGTGCCAGCAGTAACCCGGGACAGGGGGACTACGAGCAGTACTTC
>TRBV7-8|.|TRBJ2-2|many
CASSYLISNTGELFF
TGTGCCAGCAGCTACCTCATATCGAACACCGGGGAGCTGTTTTTT
>TRBV12-3/TRBV12-4|.|TRBJ2-1|many
CASSLGEGSYNEQFF
TGTGCCAGCAGTTTAGGCGAGGGCTCCTACAATGAGCAGTTCTTC
>TRBV6-5|TRBD2|TRBJ2-7|few
CASRTAGGTYEQYF
TGTGCCAGCAGAACCGCGGGAGGCACCTACGAGCAGTACTTC
>TRBV7-2|.|TRBJ2-7|medium-sized
CASSPRWGEKTEQYF
TGTGCCAGCAGCCCCAGGTGGGGAGAGAAGACCGAGCAGTACTTC
>TRBV6-5|TRBD1|TRBJ2-6|.
CASRETGAGANVLTF
TGTGCCAGCAGGGAGACAGGGGCTGGGGCCAACGTCCTGACTTTC
>TRBV18|.|TRBJ2-2|few
CASSSRGGRTGELFF
TGTGCCAGCTCATCCAGAGGAGGCCGGACCGGGGAGCTGTTTTTT
>TRBV2|.|TRBJ2-7|many
CASSEFGNEQYF
TGTGCCAGCAGTGAGTTCGGGAACGAGCAGTACTTC
>TRBV28|.|TRBJ1-1|.
CASSGVVRMNTEAFF
TGTGCCAGCAGTGGGGTGGTGCGCATGAACACTGAAGCTTTCTTT
>TRBV7-2|TRBD1|TRBJ2-7|few
CVSSLDRGREQYF
TGTGTCAGCAGCCTCGACAGGGGGCGGGAGCAGTACTTC
>TRBV2|TRBD1|TRBJ2-7|.
CASSESRDRVEQYF
TGTGCCAGCAGTGAAAGCCGGGACAGGGTCGAGCAGTACTTC
>TRBV29-1|TRBD1|TRBJ1-3|.
CSVTGTGIGNTIYF
TGCAGCGTCACCGGGACAGGGATTGGAAACACCATATATTTT
>TRBV2|.|TRBJ1-1|.
CASRGGRGFTEAFF
TGTGCCAGCAGGGGGGGACGGGGTTTCACTGAAGCTTTCTTT
>TRBV5-1|TRBD2|TRBJ2-1|.
CASSLRLAGGSYNEQFF
TGCGCCAGCAGCTTAAGACTAGCGGGAGGGAGTTACAATGAGCAGTTCTTC